This T cell receptor (beta chain) was observed in a study of T cells in Graves' hyperthyroidism and ophthalmopathy. The TCR beta CDR3 regions underwent amplification using RNA transcripts as the source. HTBI primers were employed in a first-round RT-PCR of the TCR CDR3. From the multiplex PCR reads, TCRdb called clonotypes with MiXCR, one entry per CDR3 protein. The sample records 350,000 to 400,000 distinct CDR3 sequences, just under 15% being singletons. This clonotype came up many times. Its antigen is unknown. Study-wide results and caveats: Ophthalmopathy was model-predicted a median around seven months pre-onset. Blood samples included most of the expanded thyroid clonotypes exceeding 0.001.

The source of the PBMCs was less than 12 ml of fresh peripheral blood. Trimming shortened V by 5 bases and J by 5 bases, and 13 bases separated the two germline ends. The CDR3 has 14 amino acids. Germline CDR1 MGHRA, CDR2 YSYEKL. Sequenced input: blood. The chain combines TRBV4-1 with TRBJ2-1; unclear D gene. The TCR was taken from a woman in her 30s with Graves' hyperthyroidism. CDR3 coding DNA: TGCGCCAGCAGCTACCGGGCCAACCACAATGAGCAGTTCTTC. Amino acid sequence: CASSYRANHNEQFF.